The clone carrying this T cell receptor beta chain was seen a few times. Its target is unknown. From germline, CDR1 is SGDLS and CDR2 YYNGEE. The V and J ends lost 1 base and 6 bases respectively, with 11 bases between them. The CDR3 covers 14 residues. The data derive from a study of CD8 T cells in ankylosing spondylitis. General observations from the study: Some of these motif variants have turned up before, in reports on reactive arthritis synovial fluid and blood. A TCR beta motif of about eight highly homologous variants appeared characteristic of ankylosing spondylitis blood.

The TCR beta libraries were generated through quantitative 5'-RACE incorporating molecular barcodes. TCRdb used MiXCR to reprocess the 5' RACE reads, holding one entry per CDR3 protein. The data show about 250,000 distinct CDR3 sequences, roughly 32% seen once. The sequencing input was blood, either unsorted or a sorted T cell fraction (not recorded which). The gene calls are TRBV9 and TRBJ1-5, with D perhaps TRBD1 (5 bases). The clonotype was recovered from a male donor with ankylosing spondylitis or in good health (not recorded which). The CDR3 region has the DNA TGTGCCAGCAGCGTATTTGCGGGGCCTCAGCCCCAGCATTTT. Its translation: CASSVFAGPQPQHF.